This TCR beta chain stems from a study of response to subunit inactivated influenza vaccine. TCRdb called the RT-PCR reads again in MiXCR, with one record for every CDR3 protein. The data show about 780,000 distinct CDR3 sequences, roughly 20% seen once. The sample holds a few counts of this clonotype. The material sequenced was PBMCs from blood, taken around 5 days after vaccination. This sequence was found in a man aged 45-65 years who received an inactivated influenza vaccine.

This CDR3 is CSARKLAGGRETQYF. DNA for the CDR3: TGCAGTGCTAGGAAACTAGCGGGAGGTCGTGAGACCCAGTACTTC. V and J are TRBV20-1 and TRBJ2-5; 12 bases are shared with TRBD2. The CDR3 has 15 residues. Germline-derived CDR1 and CDR2 are DFQATT and SNEGSKA (reference sequence). After removal of 3 bases from V and 5 bases from J, the junction contained 7 bases not matched to a gene.